The clone carrying this T cell receptor beta chain was counted many times. Its specificity is unknown. These data originate in a study of T cell repertoires in cytomegalovirus infection. The wider study: Public TCR beta signatures provided an indication of both CMV infection and a matching HLA type.

V shed 2 bases and J shed 5 bases, with 15 bases lying between them. The CDR3 runs to 16 residues. From germline, CDR1 is SGHTA and CDR2 FQGNSA. Overall study findings and caveats: HLA-C-restricted CMV-specific TCR beta clonotypes prevailed in the ex vivo response.

From the reads, TCRdb called clonotypes with MiXCR, one entry per CDR3 protein. The table lists fewer than 250,000 distinct CDR3 sequences, about 23% of them singletons. The sequence came from a human donor in good health (CMV status not recorded). Some clones in this sample may be carry-over from other donors' samples. Material for sequencing was CD8+ T cells from PBMCs. The chain combines TRBV7-2 with TRBJ2-2, with D tentatively TRBD2 (6 bases). The CDR3 coding sequence is TGTGCCAGCAGCTTAAGGGCCGGGGGTGGTACCGGGGAGCTGTTTTTT. Translation: CASSLRAGGGTGELFF.